This TCR beta chain derives from a study of blood T cell repertoires in COVID-19. Study-level information: Sample material is recorded as cDNA or gDNA derived from T cells, B-cell-depleted T cells, or PBMCs.

Profiled with immunoSEQ multiplex PCR; TCRdb holds only in-frame clones, not every one. The data hold 300,000 to 350,000 clones, with more than 75% observed a single time. The CDR3 sequence is 15 residues long. V trimming: 0 bases; J trimming: 11 bases; junction bases outside the gene matches: 11. CDR1 SGHNT and CDR2 YYREEE come from the germline V gene (reference sequence). This TCR derives from a young woman who had recovered from COVID-19. Sequenced: peripheral blood. The V and J genes are TRBV5-4 and TRBJ1-1, with TRBD1 matching 9 bases. Written as DNA, the CDR3 is TGTGCCAGCAGCTTGGCCCCTCGGACAGGGGTGTTTGCTTTCTTT. It encodes CASSLAPRTGVFAFF.